Shown below are 16 T cell receptor beta chains from a single sample sequenced in a study of CD8+CD57+ T cells in acquired aplastic anemia. Genomic DNA acted as the template from which TCR beta VDJ combination and CDR3 sequence profiling were carried out. Each CDR3 protein is one row after TCRdb ran MiXCR on the reads. This sample has 250,000 to 300,000 distinct CDR3 sequences, with roughly 61% found just once. Sequenced patients had shown CD8+CD57+ cell expansion by flow cytometry. The sequencing sample was made of sorted CD4+, CD8+, or CD8+CD57+ T cells (not recorded which) from PBMCs. All receptors derive from a human donor with aplastic anemia.

The V gene is TRBV7-9, the J gene TRBJ2-5; 9 nucleotides match TRBD1. The V segment lost 4 bases and the J segment 2 bases; nucleotides outside the gene matches: 8. Per the germline V gene, CDR1 is SEHNR and CDR2 is FQNEAQ (reference sequence). The CDR3 length is 16 residues. This chain's CDR3 is CASSWGTGPFQETQYF. For the CDR3, the DNA is TGTGCCAGCAGCTGGGGGACAGGGCCCTTTCAAGAGACCCAGTACTTC.

This clonotype was detected only once. The J gene is TRBJ2-6, the V gene TRBV2; a weak D match, TRBD1 (6 bases). Deletions cut 1 base from V and 1 base from J, with 11 bases between. Looked up from germline, CDR1 is SNHLY and CDR2 is FYNNEI. This CDR3 spans 17 amino acids. CDR3 residues: CASSEDGGASGANVLTF. The CDR3 bases are TGTGCCAGCAGTGAAGATGGGGGCGCATCTGGGGCCAACGTCCTGACTTTC.

This clonotype has just one count. This chain uses TRBV2 with TRBJ2-5, with 15 positions matching TRBD2. With 6 bases clipped from V and 4 bases from J, the junction kept 3 bases outside the gene matches. Germline V gene lookup returns CDR1 SNHLY and CDR2 FYNNEI. This CDR3 comprises 15 residues. The CDR3 sequence: CASREGLAGGETQYF. CDR3 sequence (DNA): TGTGCCAGCAGGGAGGGACTAGCGGGAGGAGAGACCCAGTACTTC.

CDR3 bases: TGTGCCAGCAGTCGACTCGAGACAGATACGCAGTATTTT. It is translated as CASSRLETDTQYF. The chain joins TRBV2 to TRBJ2-3; no clear D gene. The germline V gene has CDR1 SNHLY and CDR2 FYNNEI. Trimming took off 5 bases at V and 3 bases at J, with 9 bases between the two ends. This CDR3 is 13 amino acids long.

The rearrangement joins TRBV12-5 to TRBJ1-2, with no clear D. Trimming shortened V by 0 bases and J by 8 bases, and 7 bases separated the two germline ends. Germline-derived CDR1 and CDR2 are LGHNT and FRNRAP. The CDR3 consists of 12 residues. CDR3 sequence: CASGLVVGGYTF. The CDR3 nucleotides read TGTGCTAGTGGTTTGGTAGTTGGGGGCTACACCTTC.

This clonotype was recorded many times. This chain connects TRBV5-6 to TRBJ2-5, with D possibly being TRBD1 (6 bases). V lost 1 base and J lost 5, with 6 bases in between. This CDR3 region has 12 residues. CDR1 is SGHDT, CDR2 YYEEEE, per germline. The CDR3 sequence is CASSLQGETQYF. The CDR3 DNA reads as TGTGCCAGCAGCTTGCAGGGGGAGACCCAGTACTTC.

J is TRBJ1-6 and V is TRBV12-3 or TRBV12-4; D uncertain. This CDR3 comprises 14 residues. The ends were cut back, 3 bases at V and 5 bases at J, with 8 bases in the middle. In DNA form, the CDR3 reads TGTGCCAGCAGTTTGACGGCGGATAATTCACCCCTCCACTTT. Translated, it gives CASSLTADNSPLHF.

Worth noting for this clonotype: Germline is not matched at one junction end, which may reflect a read error. The J gene is TRBJ1-5, the V gene TRBV19, with 9 bases identical to TRBD1. The CDR3 is made up of 16 amino acids. CDR1 is LNHDA, CDR2 SQIVND, per germline (reference sequence). The CDR3 loop is CASRKPGQGYNEPQHF. CDR3 bases: TGTGCCAGTAGGAAACCGGGACAGGGCTACAATGAGCCCCAGCATTTT.

This sequence joins TRBV14 and TRBJ1-4; 8 bases are shared with TRBD1. Losses at the gene ends were 2 bases for V and 7 bases for J; bases not matched to a gene: 6. CDR1 is SGHDN, CDR2 FVKESK, per germline. The CDR3 runs to 15 residues. Here the CDR3 reads CASSQYSTGVEKLFF. In DNA, the CDR3 is TGTGCCAGCAGCCAATACTCGACAGGGGTTGAAAAACTGTTTTTT.

The chain carries TRBV20-1 and TRBJ1-4, with D hard to call. Germline CDR1 reads DFQATT; CDR2 reads SNEGSKA (reference sequence). This CDR3 comprises 14 residues. V shed 1 base and J shed 5 bases, with 11 bases lying between them. The CDR3 loop is CSARVAGTNEKLFF. CDR3 DNA: TGCAGTGCTAGAGTAGCAGGCACCAATGAAAAACTGTTTTTT.

This clonotype appeared many times. The V gene is TRBV6-1, the J gene TRBJ1-1, with D unclear. V was trimmed by 7 bases and J by 6 bases, leaving 9 bases between them. The CDR3 consists of 11 residues. Germline CDR1 and CDR2: MNHNS and SASEGT. DNA of the CDR3: TGTGCCAGCATACTGTTGGCTGAAGCTTTCTTT. Translation gives CASILLAEAFF.

In its sample, this clonotype was seen many times. V and J are TRBV5-1 and TRBJ2-2; 8 nucleotides line up with TRBD1. CDR1 is SGHRS, CDR2 YFSETQ, per germline. The CDR3 consists of 13 residues. Unmatched junction bases numbered 6, after V lost 4 bases and J lost 10 bases. The chain's CDR3 is CASSGQGREELFF. The CDR3 DNA follows: TGCGCCAGCAGCGGACAGGGACGCGAGGAGCTGTTTTTT.

This clonotype was picked up many times. The chain combines TRBV20-1 with TRBJ2-3; maybe TRBD2 (6 bases). V gave up 3 bases and J gave up 0 bases, with 13 bases separating them. CDR1 is DFQATT and CDR2 is SNEGSKA in the germline V gene (reference sequence). This CDR3 is built from 15 residues. CDR3: CSASVGRGSTDTQYF. In DNA, the CDR3 is TGCAGTGCTAGTGTTGGGCGGGGAAGCACAGATACGCAGTATTTT.

V and J are TRBV15 and TRBJ1-1; D is possibly TRBD1 (6 bases). The V gene lost 5 bases and the J gene lost 3 bases, with 19 bases spanning the gap. This CDR3 has 16 amino acids. The germline V gene has CDR1 LNHNV and CDR2 YYDKDF (reference sequence). Here the CDR3 reads CATSSRGGALDTEAFF. In nucleotides, the CDR3 is TGTGCCACCAGCTCCCGGGGGGGGGCGTTAGACACTGAAGCTTTCTTT.

This chain joins TRBV19 and TRBJ1-5, with TRBD1 as a possible D gene (6 bases). CDR1 LNHDA and CDR2 SQIVND come from the germline V gene (reference sequence). This CDR3 region has 13 residues. Deletions cut 9 bases from V and 1 base from J, with 10 bases between. The CDR3 DNA sequence: TGTGCCAGCAAAGGACAGAGCAATCAGCCCCAGCATTTT. Protein product: CASKGQSNQPQHF.

This chain joins TRBV15 and TRBJ2-5; TRBD1 matches at 10 bases. The trim removed 1 base at V and 1 base at J, leaving 0 bases unmatched. This CDR3 has 15 amino acids. The germline V gene has CDR1 LNHNV and CDR2 YYDKDF (reference sequence). This CDR3 is CATSRGTGGQETQYF. Written as DNA, the CDR3 is TGTGCCACCAGCAGAGGGACAGGGGGCCAAGAGACCCAGTACTTC.